Included here is one TCR beta chain sequence, with context. The data derive from a study of blood T cell repertoires in COVID-19. Background on the study: There were acute and convalescent COVID-19 samples, and they came from the United States, Italy and Spain. The cDNA or gDNA used as material had been derived from T cells, B-cell-depleted T cells, or PBMCs.

Method: immunoSEQ multiplex PCR; TCRdb's copy keeps in-frame clones and lacks some. This sample yields 150,000 or so clones, of which about 74% are seen a single time; 3% belongs to the top ten. This CDR3 spans 12 amino acids. Germline CDR1 and CDR2: SQVTM and ANQGSEA. The V and J ends lost 8 bases and 3 bases respectively, with 14 bases between them. J is TRBJ2-7 and V is TRBV29-1; tentative D call: TRBD1 (6 bases). The sequence derives from a woman older than 75 with acute or convalescent COVID-19. The sample consisted of peripheral blood. CDR3 sequence reads: CSIRDTFYEQYF. The CDR3 DNA is TGCAGCATCCGGGACACTTTCTACGAGCAGTACTTC.